This T cell receptor beta chain was observed in a study of T cell repertoires in cytomegalovirus infection. Across the whole study: Both a matching HLA type and CMV infection were indicated by public TCR beta signatures. Study-level results: What dominated the ex vivo response were HLA-C-restricted CMV-specific TCR beta clonotypes. Carriers of CMV and the relevant HLA type were discriminated by public TCR beta frequency.

V was shortened by 0 bases and J by 2 bases, with 10 bases between the two germline ends. This CDR3 is built from 15 residues. Looked up from germline, CDR1 is MNHEY and CDR2 is SVGAGI. MiXCR was run by TCRdb on the reads, yielding one entry per CDR3 protein. This table holds about 230,000 distinct CDR3 sequences, over 20% found once. This clonotype was detected many times. Its antigen remains unidentified. This clonotype was obtained from a human donor in good health (CMV status not recorded). Some clones in this sample may be carry-over from other donors' samples. The chain employs TRBV6-5 and TRBJ2-5; D is possibly TRBD1 (6 bases). Sequencing input: CD8+ T cells from PBMCs. The CDR3 protein is CASSYSRGNQETQYF. The CDR3 DNA reads as TGTGCCAGCAGTTACTCGAGGGGGAATCAAGAGACCCAGTACTTC.